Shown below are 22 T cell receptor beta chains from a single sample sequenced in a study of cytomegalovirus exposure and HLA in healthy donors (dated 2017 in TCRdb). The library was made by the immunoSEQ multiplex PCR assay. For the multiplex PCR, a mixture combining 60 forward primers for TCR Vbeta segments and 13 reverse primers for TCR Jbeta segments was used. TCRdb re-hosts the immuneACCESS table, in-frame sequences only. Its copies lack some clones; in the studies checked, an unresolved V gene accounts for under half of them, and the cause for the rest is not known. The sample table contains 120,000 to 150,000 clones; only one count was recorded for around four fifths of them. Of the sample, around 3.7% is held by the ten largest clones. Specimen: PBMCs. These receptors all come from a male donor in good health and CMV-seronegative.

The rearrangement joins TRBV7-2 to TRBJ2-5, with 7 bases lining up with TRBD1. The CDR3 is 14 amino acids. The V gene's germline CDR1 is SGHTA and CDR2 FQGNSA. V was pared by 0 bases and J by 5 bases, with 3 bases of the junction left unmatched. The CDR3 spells CASSLAKGAETQYF. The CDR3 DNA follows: TGTGCCAGCAGCTTAGCAAAGGGGGCGGAGACCCAGTACTTC.

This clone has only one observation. The DNA of the CDR3 is TGTGCCAGCAGCTTAAAGGGTCGGGGTGATAGCAATCAGCCCCAGCATTTT. It encodes CASSLKGRGDSNQPQHF. The chain joins TRBV7-6 to TRBJ1-5, with no clear D. Germline lookup yields CDR1 SGHVS and CDR2 FNYEAQ. V lost 2 bases and J 0 bases, leaving 14 bases between the germline ends. This CDR3 region has 17 residues.

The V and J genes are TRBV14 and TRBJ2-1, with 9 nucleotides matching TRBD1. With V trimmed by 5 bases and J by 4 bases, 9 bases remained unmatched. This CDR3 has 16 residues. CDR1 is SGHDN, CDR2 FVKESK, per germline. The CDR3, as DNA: TGTGCCAGCAGCTCGCCGGGGGGACAGGGTTACAATGAGCAGTTCTTC. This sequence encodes CASSSPGGQGYNEQFF.

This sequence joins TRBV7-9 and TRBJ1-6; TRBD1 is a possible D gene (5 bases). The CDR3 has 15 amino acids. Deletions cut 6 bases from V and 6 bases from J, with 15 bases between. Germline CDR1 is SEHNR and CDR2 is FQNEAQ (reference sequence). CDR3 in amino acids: CASRAAGQVNSPLHF. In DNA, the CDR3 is TGTGCCAGCAGAGCTGCGGGGCAGGTTAATTCACCCCTCCACTTT. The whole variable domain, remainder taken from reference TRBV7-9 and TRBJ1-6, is DTGVSQNPRHKITKRGQNVTFRCDPISEHNRLYWYRQTLGQGPEFLTYFQNEAQLEKSRLLSDRFSAERPKGSFSTLEIQRTEQGDSAMYLCASRAAGQVNSPLHFGNGTRLTVT.

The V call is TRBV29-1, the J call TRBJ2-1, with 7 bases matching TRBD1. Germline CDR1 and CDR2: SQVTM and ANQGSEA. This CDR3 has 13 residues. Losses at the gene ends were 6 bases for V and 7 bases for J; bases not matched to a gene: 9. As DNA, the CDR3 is TGCAGCGTATCCGGGACAGACGTTAATGAGCAGTTCTTC. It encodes CSVSGTDVNEQFF.

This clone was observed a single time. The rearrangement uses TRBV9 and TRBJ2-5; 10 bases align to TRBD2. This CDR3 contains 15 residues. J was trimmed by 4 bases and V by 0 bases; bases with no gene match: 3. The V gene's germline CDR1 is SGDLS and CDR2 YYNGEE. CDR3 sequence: CASSVGSSGGETQYF. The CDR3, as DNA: TGTGCCAGCAGCGTAGGATCTAGCGGGGGAGAGACCCAGTACTTC.

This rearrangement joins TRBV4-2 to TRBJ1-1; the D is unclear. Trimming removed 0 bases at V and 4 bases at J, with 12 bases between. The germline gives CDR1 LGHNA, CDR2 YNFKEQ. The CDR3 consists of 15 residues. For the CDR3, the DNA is TGTGCCAGCAGCCAAGAGACACTTGGAGGCACTGAAGCTTTCTTT. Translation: CASSQETLGGTEAFF.

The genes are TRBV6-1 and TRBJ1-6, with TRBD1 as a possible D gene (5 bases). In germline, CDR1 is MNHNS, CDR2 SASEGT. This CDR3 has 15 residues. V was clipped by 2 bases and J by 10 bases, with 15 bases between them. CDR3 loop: CASSEFQGRGSPLHF. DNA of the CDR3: TGTGCCAGCAGTGAATTCCAGGGAAGAGGCTCACCCCTCCACTTT.

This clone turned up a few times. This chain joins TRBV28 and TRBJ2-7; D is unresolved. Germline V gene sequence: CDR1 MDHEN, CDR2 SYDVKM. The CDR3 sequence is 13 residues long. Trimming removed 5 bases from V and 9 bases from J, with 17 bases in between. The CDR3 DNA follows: TGTGCCAGCAGTGCGGCCGGAGTTGAGATGCAGTACTTC. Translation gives CASSAAGVEMQYF.

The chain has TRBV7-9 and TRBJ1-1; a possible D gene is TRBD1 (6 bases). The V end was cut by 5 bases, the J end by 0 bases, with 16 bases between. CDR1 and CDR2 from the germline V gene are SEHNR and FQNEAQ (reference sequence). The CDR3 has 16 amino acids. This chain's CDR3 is CASSKDRRSMNTEAFF. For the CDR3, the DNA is TGTGCCAGCAGCAAAGACAGGAGGTCTATGAACACTGAAGCTTTCTTT.

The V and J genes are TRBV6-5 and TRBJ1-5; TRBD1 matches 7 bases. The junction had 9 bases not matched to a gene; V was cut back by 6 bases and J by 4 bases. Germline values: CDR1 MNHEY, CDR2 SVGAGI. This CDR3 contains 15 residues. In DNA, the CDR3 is TGTGCCAGCAGCTCCCTAGACAGGGAAAATCAGCCCCAGCATTTT. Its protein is CASSSLDRENQPQHF.

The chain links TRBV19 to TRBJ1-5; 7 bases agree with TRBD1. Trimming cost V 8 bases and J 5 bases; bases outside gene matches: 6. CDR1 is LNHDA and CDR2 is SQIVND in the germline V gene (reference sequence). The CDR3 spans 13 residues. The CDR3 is CASQRQGDQPQHF. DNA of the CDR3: TGTGCCAGTCAAAGACAGGGAGATCAGCCCCAGCATTTT. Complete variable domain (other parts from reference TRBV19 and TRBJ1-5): DGGITQSPKYLFRKEGQNVTLSCEQNLNHDAMYWYRQDPGQGLRLIYYSQIVNDFQKGDIAEGYSVSREKKESFPLTVTSAQKNPTAFYLCASQRQGDQPQHFGDGTRLSIL.

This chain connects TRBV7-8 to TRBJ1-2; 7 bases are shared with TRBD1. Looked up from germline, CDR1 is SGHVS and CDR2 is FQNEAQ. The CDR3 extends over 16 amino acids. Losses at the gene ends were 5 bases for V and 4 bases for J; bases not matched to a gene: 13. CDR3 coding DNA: TGTGCCAGCAGCCCAGACGGGAGGGGGCCGGGCTATGGCTACACCTTC. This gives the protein CASSPDGRGPGYGYTF.

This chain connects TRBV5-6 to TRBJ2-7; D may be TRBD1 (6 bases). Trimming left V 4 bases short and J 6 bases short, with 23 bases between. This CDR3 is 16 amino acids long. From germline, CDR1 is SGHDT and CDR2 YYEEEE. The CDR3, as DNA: TGTGCCAGCAGCAACGAAAGGACAGCCCGACGGTTCGAGCAGTACTTC. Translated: CASSNERTARRFEQYF.

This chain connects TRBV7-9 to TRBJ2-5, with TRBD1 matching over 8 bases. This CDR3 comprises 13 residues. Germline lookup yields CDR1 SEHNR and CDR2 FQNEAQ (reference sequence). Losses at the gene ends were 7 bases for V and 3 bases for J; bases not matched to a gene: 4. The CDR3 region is CASTHRGEETQYF. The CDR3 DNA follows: TGTGCCAGCACCCACAGGGGGGAAGAGACCCAGTACTTC.

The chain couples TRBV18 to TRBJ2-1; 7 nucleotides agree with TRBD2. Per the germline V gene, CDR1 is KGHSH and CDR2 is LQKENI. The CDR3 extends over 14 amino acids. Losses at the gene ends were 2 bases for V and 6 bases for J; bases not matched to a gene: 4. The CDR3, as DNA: TGTGCCAGCTCACCAAGGGTAGCGGGCAATGAGCAGTTCTTC. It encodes CASSPRVAGNEQFF.

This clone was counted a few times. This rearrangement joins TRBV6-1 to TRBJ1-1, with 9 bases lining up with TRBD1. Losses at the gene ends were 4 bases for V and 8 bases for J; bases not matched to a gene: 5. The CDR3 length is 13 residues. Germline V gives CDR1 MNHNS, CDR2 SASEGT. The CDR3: CASSGSDRGEAFF. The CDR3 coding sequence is TGTGCCAGCAGTGGATCGGACAGGGGCGAAGCTTTCTTT.

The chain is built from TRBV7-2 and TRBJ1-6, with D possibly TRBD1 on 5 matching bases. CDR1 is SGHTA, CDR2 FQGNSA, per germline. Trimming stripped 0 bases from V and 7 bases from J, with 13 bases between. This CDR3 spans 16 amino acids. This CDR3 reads CASSLAGWGPNSPLHF. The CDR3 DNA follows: TGTGCCAGCAGCTTAGCAGGTTGGGGCCCAAATTCACCCCTCCACTTT. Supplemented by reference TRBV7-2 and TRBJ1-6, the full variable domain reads GAGVSQSPSNKVTEKGKDVELRCDPISGHTALYWYRQSLGQGLEFLIYFQGNSAPDKSGLPSDRFSAERTGGSVSTLTIQRTQQEDSAVYLCASSLAGWGPNSPLHFGNGTRLTVT.

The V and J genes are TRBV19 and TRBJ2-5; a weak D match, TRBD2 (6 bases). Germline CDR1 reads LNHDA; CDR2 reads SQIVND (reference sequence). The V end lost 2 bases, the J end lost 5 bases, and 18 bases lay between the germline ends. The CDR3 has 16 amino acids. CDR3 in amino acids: CASSIKAERGDETQYF. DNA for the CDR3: TGTGCCAGTAGTATAAAGGCCGAGCGCGGGGACGAGACCCAGTACTTC. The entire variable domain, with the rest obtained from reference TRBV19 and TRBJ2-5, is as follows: DGGITQSPKYLFRKEGQNVTLSCEQNLNHDAMYWYRQDPGQGLRLIYYSQIVNDFQKGDIAEGYSVSREKKESFPLTVTSAQKNPTAFYLCASSIKAERGDETQYFGPGTRLLVL.

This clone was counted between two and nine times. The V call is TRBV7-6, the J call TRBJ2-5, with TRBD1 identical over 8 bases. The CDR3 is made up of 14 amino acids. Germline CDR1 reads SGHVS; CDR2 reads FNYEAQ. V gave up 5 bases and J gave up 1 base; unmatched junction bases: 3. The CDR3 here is CASSLDRGQETQYF. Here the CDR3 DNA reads TGTGCCAGCAGCCTAGACAGGGGCCAAGAGACCCAGTACTTC.

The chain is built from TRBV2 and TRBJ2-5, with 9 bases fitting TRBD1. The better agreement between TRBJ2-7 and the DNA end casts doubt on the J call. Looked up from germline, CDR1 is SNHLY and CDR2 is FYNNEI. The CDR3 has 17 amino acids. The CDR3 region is CASSEASRGTGRNEQYF. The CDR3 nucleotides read TGTGCCAGCAGTGAAGCAAGCCGTGGGACAGGGAGGAACGAGCAGTACTTC.

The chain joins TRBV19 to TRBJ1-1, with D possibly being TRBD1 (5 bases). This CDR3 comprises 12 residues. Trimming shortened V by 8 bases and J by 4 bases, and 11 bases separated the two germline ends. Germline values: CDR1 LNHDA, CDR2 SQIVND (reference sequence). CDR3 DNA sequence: TGTGCCAGTGGACAAATTGGCACTGAAGCTTTCTTT. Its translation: CASGQIGTEAFF.